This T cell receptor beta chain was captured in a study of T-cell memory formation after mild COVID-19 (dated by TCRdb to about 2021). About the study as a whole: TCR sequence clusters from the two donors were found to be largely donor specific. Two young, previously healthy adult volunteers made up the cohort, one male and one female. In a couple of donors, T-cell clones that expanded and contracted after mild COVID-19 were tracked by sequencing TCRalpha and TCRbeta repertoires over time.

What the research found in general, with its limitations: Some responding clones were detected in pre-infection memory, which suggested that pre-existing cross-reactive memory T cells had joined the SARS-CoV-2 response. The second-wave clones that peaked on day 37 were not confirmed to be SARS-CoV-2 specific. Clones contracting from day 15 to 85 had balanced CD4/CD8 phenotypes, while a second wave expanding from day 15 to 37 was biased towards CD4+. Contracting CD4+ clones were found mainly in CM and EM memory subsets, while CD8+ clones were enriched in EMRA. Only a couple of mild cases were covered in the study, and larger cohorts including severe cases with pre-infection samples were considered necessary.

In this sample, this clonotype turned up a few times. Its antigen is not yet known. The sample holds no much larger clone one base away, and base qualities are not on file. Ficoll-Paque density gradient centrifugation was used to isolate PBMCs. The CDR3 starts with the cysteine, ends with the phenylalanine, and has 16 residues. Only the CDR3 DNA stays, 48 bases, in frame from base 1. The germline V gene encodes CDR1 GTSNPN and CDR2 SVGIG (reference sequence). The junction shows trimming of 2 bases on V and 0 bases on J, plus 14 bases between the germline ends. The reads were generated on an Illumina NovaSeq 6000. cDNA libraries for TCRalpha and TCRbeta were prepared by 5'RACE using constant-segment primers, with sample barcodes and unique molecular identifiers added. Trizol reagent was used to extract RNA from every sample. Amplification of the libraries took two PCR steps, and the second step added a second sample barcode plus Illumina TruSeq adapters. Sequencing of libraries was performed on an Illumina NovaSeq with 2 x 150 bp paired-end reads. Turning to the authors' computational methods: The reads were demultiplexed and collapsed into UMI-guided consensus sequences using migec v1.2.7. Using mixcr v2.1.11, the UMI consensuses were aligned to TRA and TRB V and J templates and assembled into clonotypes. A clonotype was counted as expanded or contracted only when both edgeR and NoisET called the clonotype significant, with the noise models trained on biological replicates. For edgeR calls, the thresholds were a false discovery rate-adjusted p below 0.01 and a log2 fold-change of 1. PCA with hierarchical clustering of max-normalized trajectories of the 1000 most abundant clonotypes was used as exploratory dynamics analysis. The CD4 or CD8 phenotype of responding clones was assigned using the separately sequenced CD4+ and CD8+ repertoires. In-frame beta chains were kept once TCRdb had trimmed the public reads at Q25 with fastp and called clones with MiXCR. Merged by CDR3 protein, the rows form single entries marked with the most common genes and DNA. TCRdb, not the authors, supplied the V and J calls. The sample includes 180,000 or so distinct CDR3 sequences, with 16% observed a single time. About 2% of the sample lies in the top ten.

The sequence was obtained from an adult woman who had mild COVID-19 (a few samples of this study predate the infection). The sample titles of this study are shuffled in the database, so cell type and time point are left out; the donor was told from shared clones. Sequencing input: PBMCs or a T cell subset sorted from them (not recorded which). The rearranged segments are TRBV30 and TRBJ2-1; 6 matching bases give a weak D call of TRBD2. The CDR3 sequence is CAWSPGLTSSYNEQFF. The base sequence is TGTGCCTGGAGTCCGGGACTCACGAGCTCCTACAATGAGCAGTTCTTC.